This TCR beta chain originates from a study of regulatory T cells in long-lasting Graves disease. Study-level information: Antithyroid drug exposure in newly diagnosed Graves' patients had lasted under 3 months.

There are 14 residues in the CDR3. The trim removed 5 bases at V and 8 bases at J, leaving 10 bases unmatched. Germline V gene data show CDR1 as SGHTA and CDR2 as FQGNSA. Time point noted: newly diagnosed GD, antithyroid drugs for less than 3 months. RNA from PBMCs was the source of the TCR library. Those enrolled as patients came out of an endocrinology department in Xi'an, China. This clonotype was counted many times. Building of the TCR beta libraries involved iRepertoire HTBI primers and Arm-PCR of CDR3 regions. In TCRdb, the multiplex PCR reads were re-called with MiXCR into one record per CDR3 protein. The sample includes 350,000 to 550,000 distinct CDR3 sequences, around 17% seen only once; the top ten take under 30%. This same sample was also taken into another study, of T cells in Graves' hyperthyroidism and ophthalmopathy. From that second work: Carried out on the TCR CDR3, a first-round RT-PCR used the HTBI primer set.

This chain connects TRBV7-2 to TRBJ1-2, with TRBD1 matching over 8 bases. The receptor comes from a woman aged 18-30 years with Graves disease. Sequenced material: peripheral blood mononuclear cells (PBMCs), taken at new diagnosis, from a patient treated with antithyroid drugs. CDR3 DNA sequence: TGTGCCAGCAGCCCCTGGCAGGGGGCAGGAGGCTACACCTTC. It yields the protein CASSPWQGAGGYTF.